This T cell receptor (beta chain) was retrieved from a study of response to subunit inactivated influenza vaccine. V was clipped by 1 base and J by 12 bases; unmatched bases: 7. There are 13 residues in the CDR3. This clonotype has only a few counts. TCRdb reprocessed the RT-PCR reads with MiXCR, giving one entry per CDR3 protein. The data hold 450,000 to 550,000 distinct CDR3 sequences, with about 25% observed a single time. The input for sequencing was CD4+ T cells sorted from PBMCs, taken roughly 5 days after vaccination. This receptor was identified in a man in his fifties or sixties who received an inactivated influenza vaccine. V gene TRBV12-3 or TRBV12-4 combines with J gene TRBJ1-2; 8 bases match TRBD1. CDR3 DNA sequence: TGTGCCAGCAGTTTAGGACAGGGGACGGTCGACACCTTC. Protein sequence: CASSLGQGTVDTF.